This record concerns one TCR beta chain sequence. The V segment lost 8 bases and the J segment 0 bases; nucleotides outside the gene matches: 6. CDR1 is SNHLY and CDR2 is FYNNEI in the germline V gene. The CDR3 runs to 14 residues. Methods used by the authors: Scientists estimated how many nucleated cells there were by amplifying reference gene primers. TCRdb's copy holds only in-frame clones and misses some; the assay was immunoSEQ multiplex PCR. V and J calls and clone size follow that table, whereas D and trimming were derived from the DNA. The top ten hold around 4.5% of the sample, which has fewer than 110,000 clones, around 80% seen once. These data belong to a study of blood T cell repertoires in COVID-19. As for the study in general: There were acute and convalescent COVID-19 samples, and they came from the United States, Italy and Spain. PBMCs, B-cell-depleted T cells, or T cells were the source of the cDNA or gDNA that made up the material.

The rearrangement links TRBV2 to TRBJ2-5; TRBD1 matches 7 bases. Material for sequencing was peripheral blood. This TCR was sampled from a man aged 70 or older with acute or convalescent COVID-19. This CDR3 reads CASGPDRDQETQYF. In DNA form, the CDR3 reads TGTGCCAGCGGCCCCGACAGGGACCAAGAGACCCAGTACTTC. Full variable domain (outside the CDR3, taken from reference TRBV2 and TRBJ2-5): EPEVTQTPSHQVTQMGQEVILRCVPISNHLYFYWYRQILGQKVEFLVSFYNNEISEKSEIFDDQFSVERPDGSNFTLKIRSTKLEDSAMYFCASGPDRDQETQYFGPGTRLLVL.